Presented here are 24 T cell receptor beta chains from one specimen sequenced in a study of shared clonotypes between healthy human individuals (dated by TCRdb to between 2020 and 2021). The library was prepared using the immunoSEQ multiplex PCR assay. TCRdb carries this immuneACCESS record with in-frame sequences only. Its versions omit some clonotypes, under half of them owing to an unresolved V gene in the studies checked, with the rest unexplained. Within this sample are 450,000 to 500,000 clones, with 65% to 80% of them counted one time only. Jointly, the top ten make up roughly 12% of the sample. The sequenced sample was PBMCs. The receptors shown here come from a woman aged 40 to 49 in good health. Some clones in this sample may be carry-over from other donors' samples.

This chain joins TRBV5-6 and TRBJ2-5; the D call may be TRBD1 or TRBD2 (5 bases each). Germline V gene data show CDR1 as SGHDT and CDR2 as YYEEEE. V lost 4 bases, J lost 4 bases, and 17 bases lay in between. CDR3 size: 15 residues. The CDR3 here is CASSRTITRGETQYF. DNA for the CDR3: TGTGCCAGCAGCCGCACTATTACTAGGGGAGAGACCCAGTACTTC.

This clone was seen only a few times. The CDR3 nucleotides are TGTGCCAGCAGTTTGACGGACAGCCTGAACACTGAAGCTTTCTTT. It specifies CASSLTDSLNTEAFF. The rearrangement uses TRBV28 and TRBJ1-1, with a possible D match to TRBD1 (6 bases). CDR3 length: 15 residues. Trimming removed 3 bases at V and 0 bases at J, with 11 bases between. The V gene's germline CDR1 is MDHEN and CDR2 SYDVKM.

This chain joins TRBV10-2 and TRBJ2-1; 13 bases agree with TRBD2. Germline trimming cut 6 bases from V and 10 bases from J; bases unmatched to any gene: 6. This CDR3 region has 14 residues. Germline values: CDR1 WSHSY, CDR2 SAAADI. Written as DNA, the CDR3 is TGCGCCAGCAGACCGGGACTAGCGGGACGGGAGCAGTTCTTC. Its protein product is CASRPGLAGREQFF.

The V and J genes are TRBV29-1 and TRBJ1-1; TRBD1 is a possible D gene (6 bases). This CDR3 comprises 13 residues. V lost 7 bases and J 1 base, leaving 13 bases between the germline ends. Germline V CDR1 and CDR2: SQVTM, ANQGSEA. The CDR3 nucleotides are TGCAGCGCCTGGACAGACAGGAACACTGAAGCTTTCTTT. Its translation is CSAWTDRNTEAFF.

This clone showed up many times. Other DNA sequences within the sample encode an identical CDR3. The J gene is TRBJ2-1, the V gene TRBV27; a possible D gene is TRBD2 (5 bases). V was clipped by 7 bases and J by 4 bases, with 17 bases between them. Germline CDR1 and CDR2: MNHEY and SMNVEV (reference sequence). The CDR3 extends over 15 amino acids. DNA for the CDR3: TGTGCCAGCAAATATGGACTCGAAGTTTACAATGAGCAGTTCTTC. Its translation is CASKYGLEVYNEQFF.

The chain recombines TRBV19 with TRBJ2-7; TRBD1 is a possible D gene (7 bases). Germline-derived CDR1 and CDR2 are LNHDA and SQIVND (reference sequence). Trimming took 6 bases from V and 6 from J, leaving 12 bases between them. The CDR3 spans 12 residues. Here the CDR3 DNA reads TGTGCCAGTAGCCCTCAGGGGGGCGAGCAGTACTTC. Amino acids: CASSPQGGEQYF.

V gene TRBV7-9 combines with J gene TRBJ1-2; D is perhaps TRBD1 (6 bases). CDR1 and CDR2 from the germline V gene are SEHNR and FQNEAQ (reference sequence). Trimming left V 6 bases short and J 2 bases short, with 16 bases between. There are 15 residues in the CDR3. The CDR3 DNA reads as TGTGCCAGCAGTAAATTACAGGGAGAGAACTATGGCTACACCTTC. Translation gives CASSKLQGENYGYTF.

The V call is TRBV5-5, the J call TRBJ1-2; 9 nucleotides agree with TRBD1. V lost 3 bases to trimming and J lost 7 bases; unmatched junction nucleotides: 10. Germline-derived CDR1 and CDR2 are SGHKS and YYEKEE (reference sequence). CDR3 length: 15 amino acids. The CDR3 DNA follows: TGTGCCAGCAGCTCCAGCCCGGGACAGGGTCTTGGCTACACCTTC. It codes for CASSSSPGQGLGYTF.

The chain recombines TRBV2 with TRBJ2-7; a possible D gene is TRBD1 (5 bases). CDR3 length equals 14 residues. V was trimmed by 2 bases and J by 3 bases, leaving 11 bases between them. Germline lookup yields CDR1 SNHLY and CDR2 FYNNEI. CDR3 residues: CASSERGSNYEQYF. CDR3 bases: TGTGCCAGCAGTGAAAGGGGCTCGAACTACGAGCAGTACTTC.

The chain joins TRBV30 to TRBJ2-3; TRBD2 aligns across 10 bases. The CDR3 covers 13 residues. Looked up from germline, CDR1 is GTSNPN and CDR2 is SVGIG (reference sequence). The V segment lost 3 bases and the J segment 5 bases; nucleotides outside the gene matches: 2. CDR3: CAWRLAGVDTQYF. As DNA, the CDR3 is TGTGCCTGGAGGCTAGCGGGAGTAGATACGCAGTATTTT.

The CDR3 coding sequence is TGTGCCAGCAGCGTAGGGGGCTCTGGGGCCAACGTCCTGACTTTC. This gives the protein CASSVGGSGANVLTF. V usage is TRBV9 and J usage is TRBJ2-6; D is unclear. Germline assignment: CDR1 SGDLS and CDR2 YYNGEE. V was shortened by 0 bases and J by 0 bases, with 4 bases between the two germline ends. This CDR3 has 15 amino acids.

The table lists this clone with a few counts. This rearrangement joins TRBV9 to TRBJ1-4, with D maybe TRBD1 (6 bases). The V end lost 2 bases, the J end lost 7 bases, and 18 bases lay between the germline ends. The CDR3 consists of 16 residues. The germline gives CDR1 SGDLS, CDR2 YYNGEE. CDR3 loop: CASSVAQGFGGEKLFF. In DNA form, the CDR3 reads TGTGCCAGCAGCGTCGCTCAGGGGTTTGGGGGTGAAAAACTGTTTTTT.

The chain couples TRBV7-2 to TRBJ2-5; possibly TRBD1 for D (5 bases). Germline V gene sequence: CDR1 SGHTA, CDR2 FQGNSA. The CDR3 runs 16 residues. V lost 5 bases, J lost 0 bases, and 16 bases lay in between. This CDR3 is CASSPHAVQDQETQYF. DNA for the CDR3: TGTGCCAGCAGCCCCCACGCGGTACAGGACCAAGAGACCCAGTACTTC.

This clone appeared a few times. In DNA, the CDR3 is TGTGCCTGGAGGACAGGGGGAGGCACTGAAGCTTTCTTT. This codes for CAWRTGGGTEAFF. V is TRBV30 and J is TRBJ1-1; 9 bases fit TRBD1. Germline V gene lookup returns CDR1 GTSNPN and CDR2 SVGIG (reference sequence). CDR3 length equals 13 residues. J was trimmed by 4 bases and V by 3 bases; bases with no gene match: 3.

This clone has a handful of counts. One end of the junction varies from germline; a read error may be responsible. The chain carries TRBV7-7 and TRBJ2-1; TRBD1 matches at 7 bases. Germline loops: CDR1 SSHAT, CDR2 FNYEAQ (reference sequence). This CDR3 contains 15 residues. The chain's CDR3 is CASSGNRGPYNEQFF. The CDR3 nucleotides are TGTGCTAGCAGCGGTAACAGGGGCCCTTACAATGAGCAGTTCTTC.

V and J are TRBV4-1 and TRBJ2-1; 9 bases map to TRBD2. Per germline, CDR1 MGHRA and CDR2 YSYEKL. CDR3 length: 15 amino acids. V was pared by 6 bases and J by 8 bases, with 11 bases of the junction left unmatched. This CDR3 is CASRQTSGPADEQFF. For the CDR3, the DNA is TGCGCCAGCAGGCAGACTAGCGGCCCGGCGGATGAGCAGTTCTTC.

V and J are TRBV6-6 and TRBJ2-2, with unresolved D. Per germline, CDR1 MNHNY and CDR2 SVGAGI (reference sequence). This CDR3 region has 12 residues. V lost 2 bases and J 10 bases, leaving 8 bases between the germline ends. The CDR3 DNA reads TGTGCCAGCAGTTACGCAGGATTGGAGCTGTTTTTT. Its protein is CASSYAGLELFF.

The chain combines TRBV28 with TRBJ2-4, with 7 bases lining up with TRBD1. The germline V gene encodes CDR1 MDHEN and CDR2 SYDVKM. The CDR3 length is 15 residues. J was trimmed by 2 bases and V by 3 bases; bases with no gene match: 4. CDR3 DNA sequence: TGTGCCAGCAGTTTTCAGGGGGAACCCAAAAACATTCAGTACTTC. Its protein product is CASSFQGEPKNIQYF.

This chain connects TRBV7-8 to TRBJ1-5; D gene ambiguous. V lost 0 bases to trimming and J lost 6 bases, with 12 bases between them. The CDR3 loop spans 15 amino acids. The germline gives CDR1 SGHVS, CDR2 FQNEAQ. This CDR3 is CASSLANRAGQPQHF. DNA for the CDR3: TGTGCCAGCAGCTTAGCAAACCGGGCTGGTCAGCCCCAGCATTTT. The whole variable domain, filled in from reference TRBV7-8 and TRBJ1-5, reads GAGVSQSPRYKVAKRGQDVALRCDPISGHVSLFWYQQALGQGPEFLTYFQNEAQLDKSGLPSDRFFAERPEGSVSTLKIQRTQQEDSAVYLCASSLANRAGQPQHFGDGTRLSIL.

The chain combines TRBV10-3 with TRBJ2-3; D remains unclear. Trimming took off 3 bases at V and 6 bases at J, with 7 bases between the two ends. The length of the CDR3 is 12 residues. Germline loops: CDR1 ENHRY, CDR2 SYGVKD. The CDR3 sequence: CAISDAFDTQYF. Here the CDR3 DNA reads TGTGCCATCAGTGACGCGTTCGATACGCAGTATTTT.

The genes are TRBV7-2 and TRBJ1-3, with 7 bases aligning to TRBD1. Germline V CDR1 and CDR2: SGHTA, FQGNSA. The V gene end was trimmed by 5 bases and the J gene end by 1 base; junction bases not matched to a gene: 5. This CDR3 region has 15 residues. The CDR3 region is CASSIGTVSGNTIYF. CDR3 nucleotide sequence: TGTGCCAGCAGCATAGGGACAGTTTCTGGAAACACCATATATTTT.

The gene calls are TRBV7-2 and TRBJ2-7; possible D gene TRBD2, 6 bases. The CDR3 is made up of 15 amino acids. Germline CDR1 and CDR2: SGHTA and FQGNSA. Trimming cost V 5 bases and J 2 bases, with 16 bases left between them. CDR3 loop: CASSPMLAGTYEQYF. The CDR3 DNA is TGTGCCAGCAGCCCGATGTTGGCGGGGACCTACGAGCAGTACTTC.

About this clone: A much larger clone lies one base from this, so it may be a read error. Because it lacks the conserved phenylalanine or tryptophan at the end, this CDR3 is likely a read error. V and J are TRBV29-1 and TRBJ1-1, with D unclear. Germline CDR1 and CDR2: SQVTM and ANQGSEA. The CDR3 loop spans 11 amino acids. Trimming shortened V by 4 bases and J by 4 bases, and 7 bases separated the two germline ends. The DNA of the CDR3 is TGCAGCGTTGCCCGAGGCACTGAAGCTTTCCTT. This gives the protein CSVARGTEAFL.

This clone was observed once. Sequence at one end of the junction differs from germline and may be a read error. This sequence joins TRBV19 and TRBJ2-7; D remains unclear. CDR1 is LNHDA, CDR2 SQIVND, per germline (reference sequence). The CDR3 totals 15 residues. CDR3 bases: TGTGCCAGTAGTCTAAGTTTGAGCCTCTCCTACGAGCAGTGCTTC. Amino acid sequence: CASSLSLSLSYEQCF.